The next 5 T cell receptor beta chains were all read from a single sample in a study of identical twins' blood T cells. Each CDR3 protein gets one entry after TCRdb re-called the 5' RACE reads with MiXCR. Found here are around 380,000 distinct CDR3 sequences, 28% of them singletons; the top ten hold 6% to 7%. The sample was PBMCs. These receptors were collected from a woman aged 18-55 years in good health.

The sample holds many counts of this clonotype. The chain combines TRBV19 with TRBJ1-1, with 8 bases matching TRBD1. The V and J ends lost 5 bases and 4 bases, in that order; junction bases with no gene match: 9. The CDR3 spans 15 residues. Germline V gene sequence: CDR1 LNHDA, CDR2 SQIVND (reference sequence). CDR3 loop: CASSALAGGRTEAFF. The CDR3 DNA reads as TGTGCCAGTAGTGCCCTCGCAGGGGGCCGCACTGAAGCTTTCTTT.

CDR3 bases: TGTGCCAGCAGCAACTCTGACAGTAGTCGAGGCTACACCTTC. It specifies CASSNSDSSRGYTF. The chain is built from TRBV9 and TRBJ1-2; maybe TRBD1 (5 bases). The CDR3 is made up of 14 amino acids. CDR1 is SGDLS, CDR2 YYNGEE, per germline. V lost 4 bases and J lost 8, with 18 bases in between.

The V and J genes are TRBV29-1 and TRBJ1-1, with 9 nucleotides matching TRBD1. Germline V gene sequence: CDR1 SQVTM, CDR2 ANQGSEA. The CDR3 runs 14 residues. With 7 bases clipped from V and 4 bases from J, the junction kept 10 bases outside the gene matches. The CDR3 region is CSARTGAGGTEAFF. Here the CDR3 DNA reads TGCAGCGCCCGGACAGGGGCGGGTGGCACTGAAGCTTTCTTT.

This chain links TRBV11-2 with TRBJ2-1; D gene ambiguous. The germline V gene encodes CDR1 SGHAT and CDR2 FQNNGV. V was pared by 2 bases and J by 6 bases, with 11 bases between. CDR3 length: 14 residues. This chain's CDR3 is CASSLTAPGNEQFF. The CDR3 nucleotides are TGTGCCAGCAGCTTAACGGCCCCGGGCAATGAGCAGTTCTTC.

This clonotype showed up just once. The chain recombines TRBV29-1 with TRBJ2-2; D not certain. The germline V gene encodes CDR1 SQVTM and CDR2 ANQGSEA. The CDR3 has 12 residues. V was pared by 6 bases and J by 6 bases, with 11 bases between. The CDR3 protein is CSVPYGSGELFF. The CDR3 nucleotides read TGCAGCGTCCCCTACGGTTCCGGGGAGCTGTTTTTT.